These T cell receptor beta chains were read from a single sample in a study of CD8+ T cells in alopecia areata. TCRdb's copy holds only in-frame clones and misses some; the assay was immunoSEQ multiplex PCR. Here the sample spans about 180,000 clones, roughly 60% being singletons. This sample comprised CD4+ T cells sorted from blood, obtained at week 0. The receptors were gathered from a human donor with alopecia areata. Both conserved end residues are part of each CDR3. A D gene is named only where the DNA matches it firmly. Clone size, where shown, is once, few, many, or a class for clones that have expanded.

>-|-|TRBJ2-5|TRBV20-1
CSAVKKETQYF
TGCAGTGCTGTTAAGAAAGAGACCCAGTACTTC
>-|-|TRBJ1-1|TRBV30
CAWSDDRGTEAFF
TGTGCCTGGAGTGATGACAGAGGCACTGAAGCTTTCTTT
>-|-|TRBJ1-1|TRBV2
CANKPWGGEAFF
TGTGCCAACAAGCCTTGGGGAGGTGAAGCTTTCTTT
>-|TRBD1|TRBJ2-7|TRBV27
CASSFLPGGNMDEQYF
TGTGCCAGCAGTTTTCTTCCAGGGGGCAATATGGACGAGCAGTACTTC
>-|TRBD1|TRBJ1-2|TRBV6-1
CASSDRVYGYTF
TGTGCCAGCAGCGACAGGGTCTATGGCTACACCTTC
>-|TRBD2|TRBJ2-3|TRBV29-1
CSVWGLAPGTDTQYF
TGCAGCGTCTGGGGACTAGCTCCTGGCACAGATACGCAGTATTTT
>-|-|TRBJ1-6|TRBV5-5
CASSLASQDSLHF
TGTGCCAGCAGCTTGGCCTCACAGGATTCCCTCCACTTT
>-|-|TRBJ2-1|TRBV6-5
CASSFLSVSSYNEQFF
TGTGCCAGCAGTTTCCTCTCGGTGAGCTCCTACAATGAGCAGTTCTTC
>few|-|TRBJ2-1|TRBV7-2
CASSWAVGNEQFF
TGTGCCAGCAGCTGGGCAGTCGGGAATGAGCAGTTCTTC
>-|-|TRBJ2-5|TRBV7-2
CASSLAGVGQETQYF
TGTGCCAGCAGCTTAGCGGGGGTAGGCCAAGAGACCCAGTACTTC
>-|-|TRBJ1-4|TRBV11-2
CASSNPRTTNEKLFF
TGTGCCAGCAGCAATCCTCGGACAACTAATGAAAAACTGTTTTTT
>few|-|TRBJ2-3|TRBV29-1
CSGGTDTQYF
TGCAGCGGGGGGACAGATACGCAGTATTTT
>-|-|TRBJ2-7|TRBV7-9
CASSLVGTYEQYF
TGTGCCAGCAGCTTGGTAGGGACCTACGAGCAGTACTTC
>-|-|TRBJ1-1|TRBV20-1
CSARLTVETFF
TGCAGTGCTAGACTGACTGTGGAGACTTTCTTT
>-|-|TRBJ1-6|TRBV9
CASSVGNSPLHF
TGTGCCAGCAGCGTCGGGAATTCACCCCTCCACTTT
>-|-|TRBJ1-6|TRBV7-3
CASSLRPGGPLHF
TGTGCCAGCAGCTTAAGGCCGGGGGGACCCCTCCACTTT
>once|-|TRBJ1-2|TRBV4-3
CASSQEKDNNYGYTF
TGCGCCAGCAGCCAAGAGAAGGACAACAACTATGGCTACACCTTC
>-|TRBD1|TRBJ2-7|TRBV6-6
CATGLGTAFYEQYF
TGTGCCACAGGGCTAGGGACAGCCTTCTACGAGCAGTACTTC
>-|-|TRBJ2-3|TRBV7-2
CASSFQRGDTQYF
TGTGCCAGCAGCTTCCAGCGTGGGGATACGCAGTATTTT
>-|-|TRBJ1-4|TRBV7-9
CASSLDAQGEKLFF
TGTGCCAGCAGCTTAGACGCTCAAGGAGAAAAACTGTTTTTT
>-|TRBD1|TRBJ2-7|TRBV27
CASSPGTATYEQYF
TGTGCCAGCAGCCCCGGGACAGCCACCTACGAGCAGTACTTC
>-|-|TRBJ1-1|TRBV30
CAWSVISGTDTEAFF
TGTGCCTGGAGTGTTATCTCGGGGACGGACACTGAAGCTTTCTTT
>-|-|TRBJ2-6|TRBV4-3
CASSQASGAGANVLTF
TGCGCCAGCAGCCAAGCCTCCGGGGCCGGGGCCAACGTCCTGACTTTC
>once|TRBD1|TRBJ2-1|TRBV9
CASSVRGTISNEQFF
TGTGCCAGCAGCGTCAGGGGGACAATTAGCAATGAGCAGTTCTTC
>-|TRBD1|TRBJ1-1|TRBV27
CASSWDRATEAFF
TGTGCCAGCAGCTGGGACAGGGCCACTGAAGCTTTCTTT
>-|-|TRBJ2-2|TRBV7-7
CASSSYGNTGELFF
TGTGCCAGCAGCTCCTATGGGAACACCGGGGAGCTGTTTTTT
>few|-|TRBJ2-3|TRBV29-1
CSVKVTDTQYF
TGCAGCGTCAAGGTAACAGATACGCAGTATTTT
>few|-|TRBJ1-1|TRBV18
CASLQATGTEAFF
TGTGCCAGTTTACAGGCAACGGGGACTGAAGCTTTCTTT
>-|-|TRBJ2-1|TRBV5-4
CASSLDFRAREQFF
TGTGCCAGCAGCTTGGATTTCAGGGCGAGGGAGCAGTTCTTC
>-|-|TRBJ2-3|TRBV4-3
CASSQGQGNTDTQYF
TGCGCCAGCAGCCAGGGGCAGGGAAACACAGATACGCAGTATTTT
>-|-|TRBJ2-7|TRBV7-2
CASSIIGGASYEQYF
TGTGCCAGCAGCATAATAGGGGGAGCATCCTACGAGCAGTACTTC
>-|TRBD1|TRBJ1-1|TRBV30
CAWSVSRTGGITEAFF
TGTGCCTGGAGTGTAAGCAGGACAGGGGGCATCACTGAAGCTTTCTTT
>-|-|TRBJ2-5|TRBV14
CASRAQETQYF
TGTGCCAGCAGAGCCCAAGAGACCCAGTACTTC
>-|TRBD2|TRBJ2-4|TRBV28
CASSMMAGVWAKNIQYF
TGTGCCAGCAGTATGATGGCGGGGGTGTGGGCCAAAAACATTCAGTACTTC
>-|-|TRBJ2-3|TRBV5-1
CASSLAADTQYF
TGCGCCAGCAGCTTGGCCGCAGATACGCAGTATTTT
>-|TRBD2|TRBJ2-5|TRBV6-1
CASSDGTSNLETQYF
TGTGCCAGCAGTGACGGGACTAGTAATTTAGAGACCCAGTACTTC
>-|TRBD2|TRBJ2-5|TRBV7-2
CASSTSGNEETQYF
TGTGCCAGCAGCACTAGCGGGAATGAAGAGACCCAGTACTTC
>-|-|TRBJ2-3|TRBV4-3
CASSQVILGDTQYF
TGCGCCAGCAGCCAAGTCATTCTGGGGGATACGCAGTATTTT
>-|TRBD1|TRBJ2-5|TRBV6-5
CASSFGTGVETQYF
TGTGCCAGCAGTTTCGGGACAGGGGTAGAGACCCAGTACTTC
>-|-|TRBJ2-3|TRBV7-3
CASSLTSGITDTQYF
TGTGCCAGCAGCTTAACTAGCGGTATCACAGATACGCAGTATTTT
>-|-|TRBJ2-3|TRBV6-5
CASSYSGTTRGTQYF
TGTGCCAGCAGTTACAGTGGGACCACCAGGGGTACGCAGTATTTT
>-|-|TRBJ2-1|TRBV5-1
CASSLAGRASYNEQFF
TGCGCCAGCAGCTTGGCTGGCAGGGCCTCCTACAATGAGCAGTTCTTC